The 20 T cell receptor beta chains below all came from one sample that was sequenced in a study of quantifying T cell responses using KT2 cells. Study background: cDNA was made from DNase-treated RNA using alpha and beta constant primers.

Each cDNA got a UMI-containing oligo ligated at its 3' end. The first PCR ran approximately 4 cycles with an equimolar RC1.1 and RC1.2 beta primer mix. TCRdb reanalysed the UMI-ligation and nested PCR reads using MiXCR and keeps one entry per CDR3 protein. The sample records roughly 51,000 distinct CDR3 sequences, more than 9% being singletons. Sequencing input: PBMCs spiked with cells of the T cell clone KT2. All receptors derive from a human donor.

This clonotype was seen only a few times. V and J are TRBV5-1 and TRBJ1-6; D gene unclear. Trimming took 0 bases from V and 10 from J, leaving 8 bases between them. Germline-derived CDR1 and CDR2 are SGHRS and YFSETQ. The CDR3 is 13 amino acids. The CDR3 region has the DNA TGCGCCAGCAGCTTGGCCGGGAGGTCACCCCTCCACTTT. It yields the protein CASSLAGRSPLHF.

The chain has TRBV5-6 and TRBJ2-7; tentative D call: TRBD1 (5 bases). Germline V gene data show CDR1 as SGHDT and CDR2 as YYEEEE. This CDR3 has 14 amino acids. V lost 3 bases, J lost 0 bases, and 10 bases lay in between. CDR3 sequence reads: CASSSRQSSYEQYF. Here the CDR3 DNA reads TGTGCCAGCAGCTCCCGACAGAGCTCCTACGAGCAGTACTTC.

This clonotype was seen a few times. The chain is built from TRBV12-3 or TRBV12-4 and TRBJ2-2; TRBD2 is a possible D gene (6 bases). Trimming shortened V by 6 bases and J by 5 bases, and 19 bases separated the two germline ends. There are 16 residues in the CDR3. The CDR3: CASSRPDFRGTGELFF. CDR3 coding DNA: TGTGCCAGCAGCCGACCAGACTTCCGGGGGACCGGGGAGCTGTTTTTT.

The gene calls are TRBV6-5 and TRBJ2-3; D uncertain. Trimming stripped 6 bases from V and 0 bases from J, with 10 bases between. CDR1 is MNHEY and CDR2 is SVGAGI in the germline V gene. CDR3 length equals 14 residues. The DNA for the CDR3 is TGTGCCAGCAGCGCGTACTCTAGCACAGATACGCAGTATTTT. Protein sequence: CASSAYSSTDTQYF.

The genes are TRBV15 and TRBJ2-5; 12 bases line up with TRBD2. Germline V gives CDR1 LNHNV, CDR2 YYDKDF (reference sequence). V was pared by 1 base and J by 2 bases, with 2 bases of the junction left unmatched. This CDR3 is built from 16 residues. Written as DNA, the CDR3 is TGTGCCACCAGCAGAGGTGGACTAGCGGGACAAGAGACCCAGTACTTC. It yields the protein CATSRGGLAGQETQYF.

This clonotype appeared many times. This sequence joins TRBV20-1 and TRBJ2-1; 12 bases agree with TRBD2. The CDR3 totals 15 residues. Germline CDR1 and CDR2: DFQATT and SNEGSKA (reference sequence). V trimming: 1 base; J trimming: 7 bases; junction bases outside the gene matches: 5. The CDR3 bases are TGCAGTGCTAGAGGAGGGCTAGCGGGAGGGAATGAGCAGTTCTTC. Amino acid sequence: CSARGGLAGGNEQFF.

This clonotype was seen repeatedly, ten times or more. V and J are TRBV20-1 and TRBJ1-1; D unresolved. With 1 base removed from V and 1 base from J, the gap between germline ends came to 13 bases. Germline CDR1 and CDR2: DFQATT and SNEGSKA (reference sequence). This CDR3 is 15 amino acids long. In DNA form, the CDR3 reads TGCAGTGCTAGAGTTGGGTCCAGCGGGAACACTGAAGCTTTCTTT. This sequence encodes CSARVGSSGNTEAFF.

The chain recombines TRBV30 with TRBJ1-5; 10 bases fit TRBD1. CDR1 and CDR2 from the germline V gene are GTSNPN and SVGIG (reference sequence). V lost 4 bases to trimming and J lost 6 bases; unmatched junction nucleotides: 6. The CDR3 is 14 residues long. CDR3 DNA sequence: TGTGCCTGGAACCTGGACAGGGGGGGTCAGCCCCAGCATTTT. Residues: CAWNLDRGGQPQHF. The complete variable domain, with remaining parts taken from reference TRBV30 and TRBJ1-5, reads SQTIHQWPATLVQPVGSPLSLECTVEGTSNPNLYWYRQAAGRGLQLLFYSVGIGQISSEVPQNLSASRPQDRQFILSSKKLLLSDSGFYLCAWNLDRGGQPQHFGDGTRLSIL.

The CDR3 is CASRPNSNTEAFF. CDR3 DNA: TGTGCCAGCAGGCCGAACTCGAACACTGAAGCTTTCTTT. V gene TRBV2 combines with J gene TRBJ1-1; D gene uncertain. The CDR3 spans 13 residues. Looked up from germline, CDR1 is SNHLY and CDR2 is FYNNEI. The ends were cut back, 6 bases at V and 1 base at J, with 9 bases in the middle.

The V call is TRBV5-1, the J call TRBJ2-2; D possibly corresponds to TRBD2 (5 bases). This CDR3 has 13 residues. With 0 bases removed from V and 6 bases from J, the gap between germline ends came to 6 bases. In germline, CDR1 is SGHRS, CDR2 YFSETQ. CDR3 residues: CASSLDGAGELFF. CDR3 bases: TGCGCCAGCAGCTTGGACGGGGCCGGGGAGCTGTTTTTT.

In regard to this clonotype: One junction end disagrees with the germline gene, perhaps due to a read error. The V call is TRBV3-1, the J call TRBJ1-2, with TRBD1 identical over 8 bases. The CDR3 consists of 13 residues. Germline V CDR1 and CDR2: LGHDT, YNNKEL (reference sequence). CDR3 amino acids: CASSLQGEVGYNF. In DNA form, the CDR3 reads TGTGCCAGCAGTCTACAGGGGGAAGTTGGCTACAACTTC.

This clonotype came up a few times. CDR3 protein: CASRHGKRIAGGPSATRGQTQYF. The CDR3 DNA reads TGTGCCAGCAGGCATGGAAAGAGAATAGCGGGGGGGCCTTCAGCGACTAGAGGACAGACCCAGTACTTC. The chain uses TRBV11-2 and TRBJ2-5; 11 positions match TRBD2. J gave up 6 bases and V 6 bases, and 33 bases lay outside the gene matches. The CDR3 consists of 23 residues. The germline CDR1 and CDR2 sequences are SGHAT and FQNNGV.

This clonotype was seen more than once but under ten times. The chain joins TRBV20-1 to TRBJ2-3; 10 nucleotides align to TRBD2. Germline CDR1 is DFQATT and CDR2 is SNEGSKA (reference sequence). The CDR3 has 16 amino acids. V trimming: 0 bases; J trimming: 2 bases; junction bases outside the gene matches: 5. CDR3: CSARDRLAGLTDTQYF. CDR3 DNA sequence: TGCAGTGCTAGAGATCGACTAGCGGGCCTCACAGATACGCAGTATTTT.

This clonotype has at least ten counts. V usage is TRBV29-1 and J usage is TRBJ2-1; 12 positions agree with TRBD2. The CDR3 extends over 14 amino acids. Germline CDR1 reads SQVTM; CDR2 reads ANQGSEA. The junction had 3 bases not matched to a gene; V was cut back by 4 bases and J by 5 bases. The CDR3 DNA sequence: TGCAGCGTTGGGACTAGCGGGGCTAACAATGAGCAGTTCTTC. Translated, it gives CSVGTSGANNEQFF.

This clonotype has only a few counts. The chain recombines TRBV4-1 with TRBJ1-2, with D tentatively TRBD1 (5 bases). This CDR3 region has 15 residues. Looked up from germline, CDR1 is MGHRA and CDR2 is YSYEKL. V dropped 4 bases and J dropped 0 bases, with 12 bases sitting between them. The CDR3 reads CASSPRQPANYGYTF. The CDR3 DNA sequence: TGCGCCAGCAGCCCCAGACAGCCCGCTAACTATGGCTACACCTTC.

The CDR3 here is CAISAGTRANIQYF. DNA for the CDR3: TGTGCCATCAGCGCGGGGACTCGGGCGAACATTCAGTACTTC. The rearrangement uses TRBV10-3 and TRBJ2-4; maybe TRBD2 (6 bases). The V gene's germline CDR1 is ENHRY and CDR2 SYGVKD. Trimming removed 6 bases from V and 7 bases from J, with 16 bases in between. The CDR3 runs to 14 residues.

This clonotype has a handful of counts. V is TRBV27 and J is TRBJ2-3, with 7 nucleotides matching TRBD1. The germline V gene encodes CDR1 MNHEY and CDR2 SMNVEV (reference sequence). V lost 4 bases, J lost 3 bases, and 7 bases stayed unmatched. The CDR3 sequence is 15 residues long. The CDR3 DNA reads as TGTGCCAGCAGTTACACAGGGGCAGAGACAGATACGCAGTATTTT. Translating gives CASSYTGAETDTQYF.

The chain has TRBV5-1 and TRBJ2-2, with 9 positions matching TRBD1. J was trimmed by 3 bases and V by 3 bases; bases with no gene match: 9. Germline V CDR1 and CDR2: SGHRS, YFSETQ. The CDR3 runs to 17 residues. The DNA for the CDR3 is TGCGCCAGCAGCTCTGAGCCCCGGGACAGGGACACCGGGGAGCTGTTTTTT. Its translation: CASSSEPRDRDTGELFF.

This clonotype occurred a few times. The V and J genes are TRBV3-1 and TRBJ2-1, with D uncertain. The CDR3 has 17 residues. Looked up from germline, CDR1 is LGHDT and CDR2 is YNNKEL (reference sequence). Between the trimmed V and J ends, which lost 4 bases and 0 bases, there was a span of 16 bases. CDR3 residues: CASSPGGVISSYNEQFF. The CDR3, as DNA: TGTGCCAGCAGCCCCGGTGGGGTCATAAGCTCCTACAATGAGCAGTTCTTC.

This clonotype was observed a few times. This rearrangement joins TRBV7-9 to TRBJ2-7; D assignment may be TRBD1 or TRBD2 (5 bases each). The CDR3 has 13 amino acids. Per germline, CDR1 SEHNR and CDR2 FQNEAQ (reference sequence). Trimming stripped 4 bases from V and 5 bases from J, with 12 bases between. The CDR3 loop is CASSSRWGNEQYF. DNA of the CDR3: TGTGCCAGCAGCTCCCGTTGGGGGAACGAGCAGTACTTC.